This entry lists 17 T cell receptor beta chains sequenced from one sample in a study of human T cells and chemical hapten exposure. Stated time point: patch test 2, 6 weeks after DPC sensitization. Treatment reported: therapeutic diphenylcyclopropenone sensitization with weekly scalp DPC. TCRdb re-derived calls from the RACE reads in MiXCR, one entry per CDR3 protein. The sample lists 360,000 or so distinct CDR3 sequences; about 6.9% were seen once. The material was whole blood, obtained in connection with sensitization to the hapten diphenylcyclopropenone (DPC). All receptors derive from a woman between 18 and 29 years old with alopecia areata. Some clones in this sample may be carry-over from other donors' samples.

In this sample, this clonotype turned up a few times. This chain connects TRBV25-1 to TRBJ1-1; TRBD1 is a possible D gene (5 bases). Germline V gene data show CDR1 as MGHDK and CDR2 as SYGVNS. The CDR3 runs 15 residues. Trimming removed 4 bases from V and 0 bases from J, with 12 bases in between. In DNA form, the CDR3 reads TGTGCCAGCAGTGGGGAGAGGGACTTGAACACTGAAGCTTTCTTT. Protein: CASSGERDLNTEAFF.

The chain carries TRBV2 and TRBJ2-7, with D perhaps TRBD1 (6 bases). Trimming shortened V by 8 bases and J by 5 bases, and 16 bases separated the two germline ends. The CDR3 has 13 amino acids. Germline lookup yields CDR1 SNHLY and CDR2 FYNNEI. This chain's CDR3 is CASGSDRSHEQYF. The CDR3 DNA sequence: TGTGCCAGCGGATCCGACAGGTCCCACGAGCAGTACTTC.

This clonotype was detected a few times. Relative to the germline gene, one junction end is altered; a read error may explain this. This sequence joins TRBV7-7 and TRBJ2-1, with unresolved D. This CDR3 is built from 13 residues. The germline CDR1 and CDR2 sequences are SSHAT and FNYEAQ (reference sequence). The CDR3 protein is CASSQDTHNEQFF. CDR3 DNA: TGTGCTAGCAGCCAAGACACCCACAATGAGCAGTTCTTC.

J is TRBJ2-3 and V is TRBV28; 11 nucleotides agree with TRBD2. J was trimmed by 0 bases and V by 3 bases; bases with no gene match: 11. The CDR3 has 19 amino acids. In germline, CDR1 is MDHEN, CDR2 SYDVKM. The chain's CDR3 is CASSFGSLAGGPSTDTQYF. The CDR3, as DNA: TGTGCCAGCAGTTTTGGTTCCCTAGCGGGGGGCCCTAGCACAGATACGCAGTATTTT.

J is TRBJ1-2 and V is TRBV27; the match to TRBD1 covers 7 bases. This CDR3 region has 16 residues. Germline lookup yields CDR1 MNHEY and CDR2 SMNVEV (reference sequence). Trimming at V came to 2 bases and at J to 4 bases, leaving 10 bases not matched to a gene. The chain's CDR3 is CASSLTFQGVGYGYTF. The CDR3 DNA is TGTGCCAGCAGTTTAACGTTTCAGGGGGTGGGCTATGGCTACACCTTC.

This clonotype was counted between two and nine times. Here the CDR3 DNA reads TGTGCCAGCAGTTTAAGCCCTCCGGGCGATACGCAGTATTTT. Translating it yields CASSLSPPGDTQYF. The V call is TRBV12-3 or TRBV12-4, the J call TRBJ2-3; no clear D gene. V lost 2 bases and J lost 6, with 12 bases in between. This CDR3 region has 14 residues.

This sequence joins TRBV6-1 and TRBJ2-3; 10 bases align to TRBD2. Germline V gene lookup returns CDR1 MNHNS and CDR2 SASEGT. The CDR3 runs 14 residues. The J segment lost 3 bases and the V segment lost 10 bases, leaving 7 bases of the junction unmatched. The CDR3: CAIGPGLATDTQYF. CDR3 in DNA: TGTGCCATCGGACCGGGACTAGCGACAGATACGCAGTATTTT.

This chain connects TRBV28 to TRBJ2-7; D not resolved. The ends were cut back, 4 bases at V and 10 bases at J, with 11 bases in the middle. Germline V gene data show CDR1 as MDHEN and CDR2 as SYDVKM. The CDR3 has 11 residues. The CDR3 DNA is TGTGCCAGCAGTTCAGCCCCCGGCCAGTACTTC. Translating it yields CASSSAPGQYF.

The chain joins TRBV12-3 or TRBV12-4 to TRBJ2-1, with D possibly being TRBD2 (5 bases). V was cut by 3 bases and J by 2 bases, with 14 bases left in between. The CDR3 is 16 residues long. The CDR3 DNA follows: TGTGCCAGCAGTTTGGGTGGCAGAGCGGCCTACAATGAGCAGTTCTTC. This encodes CASSLGGRAAYNEQFF.

This clonotype was detected many times. CDR3 in amino acids: CASSPPEGGRDTQYF. CDR3 DNA: TGTGCCAGCAGCCCCCCTGAGGGGGGTAGGGATACGCAGTATTTT. The V gene is TRBV4-2, the J gene TRBJ2-3; tentatively, D is TRBD1 or TRBD2 (6 bases each). The CDR3 length is 15 residues. V gave up 4 bases and J gave up 6 bases, with 17 bases separating them. The germline gives CDR1 LGHNA, CDR2 YNFKEQ.

This clonotype showed up just a few times. This chain links TRBV12-5 with TRBJ2-7, with TRBD1 matching over 7 bases. The germline V gene has CDR1 LGHNT and CDR2 FRNRAP. The CDR3 extends over 14 amino acids. The junction had 10 bases not matched to a gene; V was cut back by 7 bases and J by 4 bases. The CDR3 DNA is TGTGCTAGTGCCCGGCTAGGGGGCAGGTACGAGCAGTACTTC. Its translation: CASARLGGRYEQYF. Complete variable domain (other parts from reference TRBV12-5 and TRBJ2-7): DARVTQTPRHKVTEMGQEVTMRCQPILGHNTVFWYRQTMMQGLELLAYFRNRAPLDDSGMPKDRFSAEMPDATLATLKIQPSEPRDSAVYFCASARLGGRYEQYFGPGTRLTVT.

This clonotype occurred many times. The chain is built from TRBV7-2 and TRBJ1-1, with D possibly TRBD1 on 5 matching bases. Trimming took off 3 bases at V and 5 bases at J, with 10 bases between the two ends. The CDR3 has 13 amino acids. Germline V gives CDR1 SGHTA, CDR2 FQGNSA. The CDR3 loop is CASSFYQGTEAFF. Written as DNA, the CDR3 is TGTGCCAGCAGCTTCTATCAGGGTACTGAAGCTTTCTTT.

This clonotype has at least ten counts. The V gene is TRBV9, the J gene TRBJ1-2; 11 nucleotides agree with TRBD1. Germline loops: CDR1 SGDLS, CDR2 YYNGEE. V lost 4 bases and J lost 3; bases outside the gene matches: 11. This CDR3 has 17 amino acids. CDR3 residues: CASSLRTGGVYDYGYTF. Here the CDR3 DNA reads TGTGCCAGCAGCCTAAGGACAGGGGGCGTATATGACTATGGCTACACCTTC.

The rearrangement joins TRBV2 to TRBJ1-2; 11 bases line up with TRBD1. The J segment lost 8 bases and the V segment lost 6 bases, leaving 8 bases of the junction unmatched. Germline lookup yields CDR1 SNHLY and CDR2 FYNNEI. CDR3 length: 14 amino acids. The CDR3 loop is CASSLDRGPMGYTF. The CDR3 region has the DNA TGTGCCAGCAGCCTGGACAGGGGGCCCATGGGCTACACCTTC.

The chain uses TRBV12-3 or TRBV12-4 and TRBJ1-3, with 7 nucleotides matching TRBD1. V trimming: 6 bases; J trimming: 4 bases; junction bases outside the gene matches: 3. The CDR3 has 13 residues. The CDR3 nucleotides are TGTGCCAGCAGGACAGGGAAAGGAAACACCATATATTTT. The encoded protein is CASRTGKGNTIYF.

This clonotype was seen at least ten times. This chain connects TRBV29-1 to TRBJ1-1; no reliable D call. V was trimmed by 0 bases and J by 3 bases, leaving 8 bases between them. Germline CDR1 and CDR2: SQVTM and ANQGSEA. The CDR3 runs 13 residues. Here the CDR3 reads CSVEDPVDTEAFF. The CDR3, as DNA: TGCAGCGTTGAAGATCCGGTAGACACTGAAGCTTTCTTT.

This clonotype was seen many times. This chain uses TRBV5-6 with TRBJ2-3, with TRBD1 as a possible D gene (5 bases). Trimming cost V 4 bases and J 3 bases, with 18 bases left between them. This CDR3 has 16 amino acids. Germline V gene sequence: CDR1 SGHDT, CDR2 YYEEEE. Written as DNA, the CDR3 is TGTGCCAGCAGCCCGGCAGGGATATTGGCAACAGATACGCAGTATTTT. Encoded protein: CASSPAGILATDTQYF.